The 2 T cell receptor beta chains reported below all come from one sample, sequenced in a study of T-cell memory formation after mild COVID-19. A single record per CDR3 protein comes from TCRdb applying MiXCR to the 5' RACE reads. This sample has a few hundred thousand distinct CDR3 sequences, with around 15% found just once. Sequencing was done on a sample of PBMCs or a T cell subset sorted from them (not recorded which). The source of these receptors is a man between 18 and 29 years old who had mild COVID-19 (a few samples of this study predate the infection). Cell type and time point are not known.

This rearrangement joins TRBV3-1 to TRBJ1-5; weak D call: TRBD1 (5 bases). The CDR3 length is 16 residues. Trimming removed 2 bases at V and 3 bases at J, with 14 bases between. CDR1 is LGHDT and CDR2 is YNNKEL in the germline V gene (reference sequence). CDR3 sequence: CASSQPDKLHNQPQHF. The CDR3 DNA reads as TGTGCCAGCAGCCAACCGGACAAGCTACACAATCAGCCCCAGCATTTT.

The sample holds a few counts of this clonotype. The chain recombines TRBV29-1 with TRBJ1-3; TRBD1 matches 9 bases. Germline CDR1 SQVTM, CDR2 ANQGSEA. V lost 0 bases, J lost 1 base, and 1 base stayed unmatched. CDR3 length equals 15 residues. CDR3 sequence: CSVEEGTGSGNTIYF. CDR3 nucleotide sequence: TGCAGCGTTGAAGAGGGGACAGGGTCTGGAAACACCATATATTTT.